Below, 17 T cell receptor beta chains from the same sample are listed, as sequenced in a study of blood T cell repertoires in COVID-19. Generated by immunoSEQ multiplex PCR, the TCRdb table keeps only in-frame clones and is missing some. The sample carries 180,000 or so clones, roughly 87% recorded once. Sequenced: PBMCs or T cells enriched from blood (not recorded which). The receptors come from a human donor with acute COVID-19. The donor label of this sample is uncertain.

The chain links TRBV5-5 to TRBJ2-7, with TRBD2 matching over 8 bases. Trimming took 7 bases from V and 2 from J; bases not matched to a gene: 11. The germline V gene has CDR1 SGHKS and CDR2 YYEKEE (reference sequence). The CDR3 extends over 15 amino acids. The CDR3 DNA follows: TGTGCCAGCTCTCTCGGGGGGGCCAACACCTACGAGCAGTACTTC. It yields the protein CASSLGGANTYEQYF.

The chain links TRBV10-1 to TRBJ2-7, with D possibly matching TRBD2 (5 bases). The CDR3 totals 16 residues. Germline CDR1 reads WNHNN; CDR2 reads SYGVQD (reference sequence). V was shortened by 0 bases and J by 0 bases, with 12 bases between the two germline ends. The CDR3 DNA reads TGCGCCAGCAGTGAGTCGAGGGCCCTGAGCTCCTACGAGCAGTACTTC. Translation: CASSESRALSSYEQYF.

The genes are TRBV10-2 and TRBJ2-5; a weak D match, TRBD2 (6 bases). Germline V CDR1 and CDR2: WSHSY, SAAADI. The CDR3 runs 15 residues. V was pared by 7 bases and J by 1 base, with 16 bases between. Written as DNA, the CDR3 is TGCGCCAGCACCACGCGGCAGGGAGGCCAAGAGACCCAGTACTTC. This translates into CASTTRQGGQETQYF.

This chain connects TRBV2 to TRBJ1-2; D might be TRBD1 (5 bases). Germline CDR1 and CDR2: SNHLY and FYNNEI. Trimming shortened V by 7 bases and J by 5 bases, and 17 bases separated the two germline ends. The CDR3 consists of 14 residues. CDR3 residues: CASTKGGGGYGYTF. The CDR3 DNA follows: TGTGCCAGCACCAAAGGTGGGGGGGGTTATGGCTACACCTTC.

V is TRBV5-1 and J is TRBJ1-6; tentative D call: TRBD1 (5 bases). The germline CDR1 and CDR2 sequences are SGHRS and YFSETQ. V lost 0 bases, J lost 10 bases, and 32 bases lay in between. The CDR3 has 21 residues. CDR3 sequence reads: CASSLEVPPVGGEALRSPLHF. The DNA of the CDR3 is TGCGCCAGCAGCTTGGAGGTACCTCCGGTTGGGGGGGAGGCGCTGAGGTCACCCCTCCACTTT.

This chain uses TRBV27 with TRBJ2-3; TRBD2 matches 9 bases. V shed 6 bases, J shed 2 bases, and the junction held 3 bases outside the gene matches. The CDR3 consists of 14 residues. Germline V lookup: CDR1 MNHEY, CDR2 SMNVEV (reference sequence). The CDR3 loop reads CASRLAGYTDTQYF. The CDR3 region has the DNA TGTGCCAGCAGGCTAGCGGGATACACAGATACGCAGTATTTT.

V usage is TRBV7-9 and J usage is TRBJ2-1; D is possibly TRBD2 (5 bases). This CDR3 spans 14 amino acids. CDR1 and CDR2 from the germline V gene are SEHNR and FQNEAQ (reference sequence). V shed 1 base and J shed 7 bases, with 11 bases lying between them. The CDR3 DNA reads as TGTGCCAGCAGCTTAGGAGAGGGAAGGAATGAGCAGTTCTTC. Encoded protein: CASSLGEGRNEQFF.

The chain employs TRBV2 and TRBJ2-5; 12 nucleotides agree with TRBD2. The J segment lost 5 bases and the V segment lost 6 bases, leaving 7 bases of the junction unmatched. CDR1 is SNHLY, CDR2 FYNNEI, per germline. The CDR3 covers 15 residues. CDR3 sequence: CASSRTSGEWETQYF. DNA for the CDR3: TGTGCCAGCAGCCGGACTAGCGGGGAGTGGGAGACCCAGTACTTC.

This chain uses TRBV30 with TRBJ2-7; TRBD2 agrees at 13 bases. Germline values: CDR1 GTSNPN, CDR2 SVGIG (reference sequence). The ends lost 3 bases at V and 3 bases at J; junction bases unmatched: 5. The CDR3 sequence is 15 residues long. DNA of the CDR3: TGTGCCTGGAGGAAACTAGCGGGGGGGTACTACGAGCAGTACTTC. Residues: CAWRKLAGGYYEQYF.

The V gene is TRBV27, the J gene TRBJ2-5; 14 bases agree with TRBD2. V trimming: 4 bases; J trimming: 4 bases; junction bases outside the gene matches: 11. The CDR3 contains 18 residues. CDR1 and CDR2 from the germline V gene are MNHEY and SMNVEV (reference sequence). The DNA for the CDR3 is TGTGCCAGCAGTTATCATGTCAGACTAGCGGGGGGGCCAGAGACCCAGTACTTC. Amino acids: CASSYHVRLAGGPETQYF.

CDR3 DNA sequence: TGTGCCAGCAGCTCTGACAGGGGAGGGCTCCTCTATGGCTACACCTTC. This gives the protein CASSSDRGGLLYGYTF. The chain is built from TRBV7-2 and TRBJ1-2; 8 positions match TRBD1. V gave up 4 bases and J gave up 4 bases; unmatched junction bases: 11. CDR3 length equals 16 residues. Germline V lookup: CDR1 SGHTA, CDR2 FQGNSA. The full variable domain, in which reference TRBV7-2 and TRBJ1-2 provide the parts outside the CDR3, is GAGVSQSPSNKVTEKGKDVELRCDPISGHTALYWYRQSLGQGLEFLIYFQGNSAPDKSGLPSDRFSAERTGGSVSTLTIQRTQQEDSAVYLCASSSDRGGLLYGYTFGSGTRLTVV.

This clone appeared a few times. The rearrangement joins TRBV2 to TRBJ1-2; TRBD1 matches at 9 bases. From germline, CDR1 is SNHLY and CDR2 FYNNEI. The junction had 3 bases not matched to a gene; V was cut back by 3 bases and J by 4 bases. The CDR3 extends over 14 amino acids. The CDR3 spells CASSDGTGIYGYTF. The CDR3 DNA reads as TGTGCCAGCAGTGACGGGACAGGGATCTATGGCTACACCTTC.

The DNA for the CDR3 is TGTGCCAGCAGTGTCCCCGGGGGGGGCTCATACAATGAGCAGTTCTTC. It encodes CASSVPGGGSYNEQFF. This chain links TRBV25-1 with TRBJ2-1; 8 bases match TRBD2. The ends lost 4 bases at V and 4 bases at J; junction bases unmatched: 9. Germline V lookup: CDR1 MGHDK, CDR2 SYGVNS. This CDR3 has 16 residues.

The V and J genes are TRBV15 and TRBJ1-4; a weak D match, TRBD1 (6 bases). Trimming took off 0 bases at V and 7 bases at J, with 9 bases between the two ends. Germline V gene sequence: CDR1 LNHNV, CDR2 YYDKDF (reference sequence). CDR3 length equals 14 residues. In nucleotides, the CDR3 is TGTGCCACCAGCAGAGATAGGACAGCTGAAAAACTGTTTTTT. It yields the protein CATSRDRTAEKLFF.

The chain uses TRBV10-1 and TRBJ2-7; D is undetermined. Trimming removed 2 bases from V and 1 base from J, with 3 bases in between. This CDR3 is 12 amino acids long. Germline-derived CDR1 and CDR2 are WNHNN and SYGVQD (reference sequence). This CDR3 reads CASSETSYEQYF. In DNA, the CDR3 is TGCGCCAGCAGTGAGACTTCCTACGAGCAGTACTTC.

The chain joins TRBV27 to TRBJ1-1; tentative D call: TRBD1 (5 bases). The CDR3 is 13 amino acids. Germline lookup yields CDR1 MNHEY and CDR2 SMNVEV (reference sequence). V dropped 7 bases and J dropped 7 bases, with 16 bases sitting between them. The CDR3 sequence is CASIRQGGGEAFF. For the CDR3, the DNA is TGTGCCAGCATTCGCCAGGGAGGAGGTGAAGCTTTCTTT.

V is TRBV19 and J is TRBJ1-6; D perhaps matches TRBD1 (6 bases). Looked up from germline, CDR1 is LNHDA and CDR2 is SQIVND (reference sequence). Between the trimmed V and J ends, which lost 5 bases and 7 bases, there was a span of 9 bases. This CDR3 has 13 amino acids. The CDR3 bases are TGTGCCAGTAGTCCCACAGGGAATTCACCCCTCCACTTT. Amino acid sequence: CASSPTGNSPLHF. The variable domain in full, completed from reference TRBV19 and TRBJ1-6, reads DGGITQSPKYLFRKEGQNVTLSCEQNLNHDAMYWYRQDPGQGLRLIYYSQIVNDFQKGDIAEGYSVSREKKESFPLTVTSAQKNPTAFYLCASSPTGNSPLHFGNGTRLTVT.